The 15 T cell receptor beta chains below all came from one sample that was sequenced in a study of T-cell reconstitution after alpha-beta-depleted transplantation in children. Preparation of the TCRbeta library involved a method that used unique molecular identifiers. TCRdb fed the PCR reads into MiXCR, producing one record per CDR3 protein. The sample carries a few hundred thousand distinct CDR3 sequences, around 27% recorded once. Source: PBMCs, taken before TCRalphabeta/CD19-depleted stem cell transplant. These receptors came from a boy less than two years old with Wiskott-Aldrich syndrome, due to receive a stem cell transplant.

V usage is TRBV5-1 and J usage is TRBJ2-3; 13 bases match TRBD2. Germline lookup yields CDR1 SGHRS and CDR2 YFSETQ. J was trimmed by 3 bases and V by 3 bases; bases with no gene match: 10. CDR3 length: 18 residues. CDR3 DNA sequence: TGCGCCAGCAGCTCTGGGACTAGCGGGACCCTCCGAACAGATACGCAGTATTTT. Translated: CASSSGTSGTLRTDTQYF.

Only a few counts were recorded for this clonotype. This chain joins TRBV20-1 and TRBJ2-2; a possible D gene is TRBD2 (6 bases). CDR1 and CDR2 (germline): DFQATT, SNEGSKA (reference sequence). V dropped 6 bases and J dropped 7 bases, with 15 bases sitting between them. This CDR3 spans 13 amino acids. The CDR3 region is CSATPGAGGELFF. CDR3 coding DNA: TGCAGTGCCACTCCGGGAGCCGGCGGGGAGCTGTTTTTT.

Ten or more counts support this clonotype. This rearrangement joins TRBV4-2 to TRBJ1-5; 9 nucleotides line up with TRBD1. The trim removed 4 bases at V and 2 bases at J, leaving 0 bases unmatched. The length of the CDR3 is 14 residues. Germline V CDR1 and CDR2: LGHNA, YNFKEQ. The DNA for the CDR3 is TGTGCCAGCAGCCGGGACAGGGGCAATCAGCCCCAGCATTTT. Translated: CASSRDRGNQPQHF.

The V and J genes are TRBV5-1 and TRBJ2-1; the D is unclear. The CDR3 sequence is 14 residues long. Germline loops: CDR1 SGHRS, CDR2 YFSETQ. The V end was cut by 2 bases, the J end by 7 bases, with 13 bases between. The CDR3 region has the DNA TGCGCCAGCAGCTTAGCATCAGCCATGAATGAGCAGTTCTTC. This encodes CASSLASAMNEQFF.

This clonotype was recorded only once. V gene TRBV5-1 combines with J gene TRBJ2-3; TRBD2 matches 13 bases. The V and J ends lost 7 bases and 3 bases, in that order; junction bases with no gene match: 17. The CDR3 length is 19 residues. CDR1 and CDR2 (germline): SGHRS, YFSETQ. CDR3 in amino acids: CASGPGLAGNARLTDTQYF. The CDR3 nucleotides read TGCGCCAGCGGTCCGGGACTAGCGGGAAACGCTAGACTTACAGATACGCAGTATTTT. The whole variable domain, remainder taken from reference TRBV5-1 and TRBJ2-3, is KAGVTQTPRYLIKTRGQQVTLSCSPISGHRSVSWYQQTPGQGLQFLFEYFSETQRNKGNFPGRFSGRQFSNSRSEMNVSTLELGDSALYLCASGPGLAGNARLTDTQYFGPGTRLTVL.

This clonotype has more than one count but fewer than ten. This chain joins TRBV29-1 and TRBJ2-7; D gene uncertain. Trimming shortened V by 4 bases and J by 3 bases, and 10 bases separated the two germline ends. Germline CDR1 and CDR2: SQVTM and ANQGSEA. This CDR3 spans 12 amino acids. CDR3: CSVVVLVYEQYF. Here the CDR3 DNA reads TGCAGCGTTGTAGTTTTGGTCTACGAGCAGTACTTC.

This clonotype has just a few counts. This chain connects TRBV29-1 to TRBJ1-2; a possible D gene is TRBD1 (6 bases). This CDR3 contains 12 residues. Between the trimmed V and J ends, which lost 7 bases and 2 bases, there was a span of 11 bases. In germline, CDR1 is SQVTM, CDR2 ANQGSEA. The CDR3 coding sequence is TGCAGCGCCGGGGGCAGCAACTATGGCTACACCTTC. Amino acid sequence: CSAGGSNYGYTF.

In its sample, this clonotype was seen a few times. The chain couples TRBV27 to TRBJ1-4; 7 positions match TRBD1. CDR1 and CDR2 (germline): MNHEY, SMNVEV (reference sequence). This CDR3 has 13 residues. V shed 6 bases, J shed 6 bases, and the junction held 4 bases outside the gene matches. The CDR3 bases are TGTGCCAGCAGAAGACAGGGCGATGAAAAACTGTTTTTT. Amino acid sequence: CASRRQGDEKLFF.

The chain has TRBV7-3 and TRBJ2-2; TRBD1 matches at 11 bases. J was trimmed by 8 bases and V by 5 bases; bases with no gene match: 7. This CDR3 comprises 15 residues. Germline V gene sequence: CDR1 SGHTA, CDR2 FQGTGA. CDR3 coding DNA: TGTGCCAGCAGCGCCGGACAGGGGGCAGGTGGGGAGCTGTTTTTT. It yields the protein CASSAGQGAGGELFF. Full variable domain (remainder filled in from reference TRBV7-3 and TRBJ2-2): GAGVSQTPSNKVTEKGKYVELRCDPISGHTALYWYRQSLGQGPEFLIYFQGTGAADDSGLPNDRFFAVRPEGSVSTLKIQRTERGDSAVYLCASSAGQGAGGELFFGEGSRLTVL.

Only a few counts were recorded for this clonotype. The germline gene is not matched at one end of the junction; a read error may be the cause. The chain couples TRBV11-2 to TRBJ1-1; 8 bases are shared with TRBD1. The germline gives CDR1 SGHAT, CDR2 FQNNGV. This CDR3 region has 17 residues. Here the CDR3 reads CASSLDRLTGANNEAFF. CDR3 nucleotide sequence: TGTGCCAGCAGCTTAGATCGGTTGACAGGGGCAAACAATGAAGCTTTCTTT. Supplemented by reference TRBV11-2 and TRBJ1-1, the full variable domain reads EAGVAQSPRYKIIEKRQSVAFWCNPISGHATLYWYQQILGQGPKLLIQFQNNGVVDDSQLPKDRFSAERLKGVDSTLKIQPAKLEDSAVYLCASSLDRLTGANNEAFFGQGTRLTVV.

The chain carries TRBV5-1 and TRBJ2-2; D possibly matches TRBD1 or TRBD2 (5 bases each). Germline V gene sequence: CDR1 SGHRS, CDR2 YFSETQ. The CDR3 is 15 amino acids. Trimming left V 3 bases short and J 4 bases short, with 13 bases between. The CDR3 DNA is TGCGCCAGCAGCTCCTCCGGGACGGTCACCGGGGAGCTGTTTTTT. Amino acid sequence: CASSSSGTVTGELFF.

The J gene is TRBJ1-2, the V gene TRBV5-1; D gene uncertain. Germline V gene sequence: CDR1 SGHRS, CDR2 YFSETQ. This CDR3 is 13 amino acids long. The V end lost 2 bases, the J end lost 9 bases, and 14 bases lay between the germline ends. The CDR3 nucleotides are TGCGCCAGCAGCTTTCGACCGACTTTATGCTACACCTTC. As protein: CASSFRPTLCYTF.

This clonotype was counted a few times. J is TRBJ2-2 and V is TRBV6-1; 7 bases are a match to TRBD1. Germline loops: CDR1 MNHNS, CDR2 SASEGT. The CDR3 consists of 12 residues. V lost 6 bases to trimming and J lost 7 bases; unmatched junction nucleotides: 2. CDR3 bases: TGTGCCAGCAGGGACAGGATCGGGGAGCTGTTTTTT. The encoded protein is CASRDRIGELFF.

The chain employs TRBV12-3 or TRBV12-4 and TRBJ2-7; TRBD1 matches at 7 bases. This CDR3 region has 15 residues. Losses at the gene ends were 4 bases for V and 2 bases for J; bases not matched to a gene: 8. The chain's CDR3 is CASSSRDRPPYEQYF. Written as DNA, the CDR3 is TGTGCCAGCAGTTCACGGGACAGACCGCCCTACGAGCAGTACTTC.

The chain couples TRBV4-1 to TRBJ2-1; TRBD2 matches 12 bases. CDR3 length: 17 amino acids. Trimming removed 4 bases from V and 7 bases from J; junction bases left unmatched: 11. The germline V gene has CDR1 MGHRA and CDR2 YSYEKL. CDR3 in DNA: TGCGCCAGCAGCCCCGGACGACTAGCGGGAGTTGGGAATGAGCAGTTCTTC. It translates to CASSPGRLAGVGNEQFF.